A single T cell receptor (beta chain) is shown here with its context. These data originate in a study of HIV-infected patients and healthy controls. The V and J ends lost 1 base and 4 bases respectively, with 13 bases between them. This CDR3 comprises 15 residues. MiXCR was run by TCRdb on the 5' RACE reads, yielding one entry per CDR3 protein. In the table there are about 64,000 distinct CDR3 sequences, about 19% of which are singletons. The sequence was collected from a human donor in good health. The chain links TRBV12-3 or TRBV12-4 to TRBJ1-1; D is perhaps TRBD1 (5 bases). Sequencing was performed on CD4+ T cells from blood. The CDR3: CASSLDRRPPTEAFF. CDR3 nucleotide sequence: TGTGCCAGCAGTTTAGACAGGAGGCCCCCCACTGAAGCTTTCTTT.